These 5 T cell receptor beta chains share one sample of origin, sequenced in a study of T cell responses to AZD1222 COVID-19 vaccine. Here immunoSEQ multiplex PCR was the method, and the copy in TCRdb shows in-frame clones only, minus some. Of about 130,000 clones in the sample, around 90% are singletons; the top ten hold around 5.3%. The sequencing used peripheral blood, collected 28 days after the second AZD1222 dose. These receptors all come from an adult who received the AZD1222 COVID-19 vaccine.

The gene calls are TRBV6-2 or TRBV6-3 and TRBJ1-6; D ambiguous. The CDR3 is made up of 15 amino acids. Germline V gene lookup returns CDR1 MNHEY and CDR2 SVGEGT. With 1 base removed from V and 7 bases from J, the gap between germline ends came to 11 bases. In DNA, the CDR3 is TGTGCCAGCAGTTACTTTAGGGCTGAAAATTCACCCCTCCACTTT. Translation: CASSYFRAENSPLHF.

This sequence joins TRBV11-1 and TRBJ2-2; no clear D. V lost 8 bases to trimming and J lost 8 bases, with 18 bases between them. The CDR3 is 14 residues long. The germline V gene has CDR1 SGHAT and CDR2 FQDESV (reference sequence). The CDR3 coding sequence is TGTGCCAGCGCTGGACCGTCCCTGGGTGGGGAGCTGTTTTTT. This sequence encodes CASAGPSLGGELFF.

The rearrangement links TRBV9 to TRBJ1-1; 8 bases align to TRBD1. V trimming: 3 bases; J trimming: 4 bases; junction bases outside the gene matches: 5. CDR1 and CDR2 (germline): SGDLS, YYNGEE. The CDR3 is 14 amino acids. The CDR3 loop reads CASSATGVGTEAFF. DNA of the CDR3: TGTGCCAGCAGCGCGACAGGGGTGGGCACTGAAGCTTTCTTT.

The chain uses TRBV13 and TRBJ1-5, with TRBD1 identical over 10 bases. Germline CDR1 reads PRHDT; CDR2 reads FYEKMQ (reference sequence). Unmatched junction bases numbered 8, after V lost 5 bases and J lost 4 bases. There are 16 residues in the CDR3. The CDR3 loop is CASSKKGQGSNQPQHF. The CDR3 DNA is TGTGCCAGCAGCAAAAAGGGACAGGGGTCAAATCAGCCCCAGCATTTT.

The CDR3 DNA sequence: TGTGCCAGCAGCTTACCGGGCATTCCCACTGAAGCTTTCTTT. Its protein is CASSLPGIPTEAFF. The chain is built from TRBV11-2 and TRBJ1-1; no clear D. The germline V and J ends were trimmed by 2 bases and 4 bases, with 11 bases remaining between them. The CDR3 has 14 residues. Per germline, CDR1 SGHAT and CDR2 FQNNGV.